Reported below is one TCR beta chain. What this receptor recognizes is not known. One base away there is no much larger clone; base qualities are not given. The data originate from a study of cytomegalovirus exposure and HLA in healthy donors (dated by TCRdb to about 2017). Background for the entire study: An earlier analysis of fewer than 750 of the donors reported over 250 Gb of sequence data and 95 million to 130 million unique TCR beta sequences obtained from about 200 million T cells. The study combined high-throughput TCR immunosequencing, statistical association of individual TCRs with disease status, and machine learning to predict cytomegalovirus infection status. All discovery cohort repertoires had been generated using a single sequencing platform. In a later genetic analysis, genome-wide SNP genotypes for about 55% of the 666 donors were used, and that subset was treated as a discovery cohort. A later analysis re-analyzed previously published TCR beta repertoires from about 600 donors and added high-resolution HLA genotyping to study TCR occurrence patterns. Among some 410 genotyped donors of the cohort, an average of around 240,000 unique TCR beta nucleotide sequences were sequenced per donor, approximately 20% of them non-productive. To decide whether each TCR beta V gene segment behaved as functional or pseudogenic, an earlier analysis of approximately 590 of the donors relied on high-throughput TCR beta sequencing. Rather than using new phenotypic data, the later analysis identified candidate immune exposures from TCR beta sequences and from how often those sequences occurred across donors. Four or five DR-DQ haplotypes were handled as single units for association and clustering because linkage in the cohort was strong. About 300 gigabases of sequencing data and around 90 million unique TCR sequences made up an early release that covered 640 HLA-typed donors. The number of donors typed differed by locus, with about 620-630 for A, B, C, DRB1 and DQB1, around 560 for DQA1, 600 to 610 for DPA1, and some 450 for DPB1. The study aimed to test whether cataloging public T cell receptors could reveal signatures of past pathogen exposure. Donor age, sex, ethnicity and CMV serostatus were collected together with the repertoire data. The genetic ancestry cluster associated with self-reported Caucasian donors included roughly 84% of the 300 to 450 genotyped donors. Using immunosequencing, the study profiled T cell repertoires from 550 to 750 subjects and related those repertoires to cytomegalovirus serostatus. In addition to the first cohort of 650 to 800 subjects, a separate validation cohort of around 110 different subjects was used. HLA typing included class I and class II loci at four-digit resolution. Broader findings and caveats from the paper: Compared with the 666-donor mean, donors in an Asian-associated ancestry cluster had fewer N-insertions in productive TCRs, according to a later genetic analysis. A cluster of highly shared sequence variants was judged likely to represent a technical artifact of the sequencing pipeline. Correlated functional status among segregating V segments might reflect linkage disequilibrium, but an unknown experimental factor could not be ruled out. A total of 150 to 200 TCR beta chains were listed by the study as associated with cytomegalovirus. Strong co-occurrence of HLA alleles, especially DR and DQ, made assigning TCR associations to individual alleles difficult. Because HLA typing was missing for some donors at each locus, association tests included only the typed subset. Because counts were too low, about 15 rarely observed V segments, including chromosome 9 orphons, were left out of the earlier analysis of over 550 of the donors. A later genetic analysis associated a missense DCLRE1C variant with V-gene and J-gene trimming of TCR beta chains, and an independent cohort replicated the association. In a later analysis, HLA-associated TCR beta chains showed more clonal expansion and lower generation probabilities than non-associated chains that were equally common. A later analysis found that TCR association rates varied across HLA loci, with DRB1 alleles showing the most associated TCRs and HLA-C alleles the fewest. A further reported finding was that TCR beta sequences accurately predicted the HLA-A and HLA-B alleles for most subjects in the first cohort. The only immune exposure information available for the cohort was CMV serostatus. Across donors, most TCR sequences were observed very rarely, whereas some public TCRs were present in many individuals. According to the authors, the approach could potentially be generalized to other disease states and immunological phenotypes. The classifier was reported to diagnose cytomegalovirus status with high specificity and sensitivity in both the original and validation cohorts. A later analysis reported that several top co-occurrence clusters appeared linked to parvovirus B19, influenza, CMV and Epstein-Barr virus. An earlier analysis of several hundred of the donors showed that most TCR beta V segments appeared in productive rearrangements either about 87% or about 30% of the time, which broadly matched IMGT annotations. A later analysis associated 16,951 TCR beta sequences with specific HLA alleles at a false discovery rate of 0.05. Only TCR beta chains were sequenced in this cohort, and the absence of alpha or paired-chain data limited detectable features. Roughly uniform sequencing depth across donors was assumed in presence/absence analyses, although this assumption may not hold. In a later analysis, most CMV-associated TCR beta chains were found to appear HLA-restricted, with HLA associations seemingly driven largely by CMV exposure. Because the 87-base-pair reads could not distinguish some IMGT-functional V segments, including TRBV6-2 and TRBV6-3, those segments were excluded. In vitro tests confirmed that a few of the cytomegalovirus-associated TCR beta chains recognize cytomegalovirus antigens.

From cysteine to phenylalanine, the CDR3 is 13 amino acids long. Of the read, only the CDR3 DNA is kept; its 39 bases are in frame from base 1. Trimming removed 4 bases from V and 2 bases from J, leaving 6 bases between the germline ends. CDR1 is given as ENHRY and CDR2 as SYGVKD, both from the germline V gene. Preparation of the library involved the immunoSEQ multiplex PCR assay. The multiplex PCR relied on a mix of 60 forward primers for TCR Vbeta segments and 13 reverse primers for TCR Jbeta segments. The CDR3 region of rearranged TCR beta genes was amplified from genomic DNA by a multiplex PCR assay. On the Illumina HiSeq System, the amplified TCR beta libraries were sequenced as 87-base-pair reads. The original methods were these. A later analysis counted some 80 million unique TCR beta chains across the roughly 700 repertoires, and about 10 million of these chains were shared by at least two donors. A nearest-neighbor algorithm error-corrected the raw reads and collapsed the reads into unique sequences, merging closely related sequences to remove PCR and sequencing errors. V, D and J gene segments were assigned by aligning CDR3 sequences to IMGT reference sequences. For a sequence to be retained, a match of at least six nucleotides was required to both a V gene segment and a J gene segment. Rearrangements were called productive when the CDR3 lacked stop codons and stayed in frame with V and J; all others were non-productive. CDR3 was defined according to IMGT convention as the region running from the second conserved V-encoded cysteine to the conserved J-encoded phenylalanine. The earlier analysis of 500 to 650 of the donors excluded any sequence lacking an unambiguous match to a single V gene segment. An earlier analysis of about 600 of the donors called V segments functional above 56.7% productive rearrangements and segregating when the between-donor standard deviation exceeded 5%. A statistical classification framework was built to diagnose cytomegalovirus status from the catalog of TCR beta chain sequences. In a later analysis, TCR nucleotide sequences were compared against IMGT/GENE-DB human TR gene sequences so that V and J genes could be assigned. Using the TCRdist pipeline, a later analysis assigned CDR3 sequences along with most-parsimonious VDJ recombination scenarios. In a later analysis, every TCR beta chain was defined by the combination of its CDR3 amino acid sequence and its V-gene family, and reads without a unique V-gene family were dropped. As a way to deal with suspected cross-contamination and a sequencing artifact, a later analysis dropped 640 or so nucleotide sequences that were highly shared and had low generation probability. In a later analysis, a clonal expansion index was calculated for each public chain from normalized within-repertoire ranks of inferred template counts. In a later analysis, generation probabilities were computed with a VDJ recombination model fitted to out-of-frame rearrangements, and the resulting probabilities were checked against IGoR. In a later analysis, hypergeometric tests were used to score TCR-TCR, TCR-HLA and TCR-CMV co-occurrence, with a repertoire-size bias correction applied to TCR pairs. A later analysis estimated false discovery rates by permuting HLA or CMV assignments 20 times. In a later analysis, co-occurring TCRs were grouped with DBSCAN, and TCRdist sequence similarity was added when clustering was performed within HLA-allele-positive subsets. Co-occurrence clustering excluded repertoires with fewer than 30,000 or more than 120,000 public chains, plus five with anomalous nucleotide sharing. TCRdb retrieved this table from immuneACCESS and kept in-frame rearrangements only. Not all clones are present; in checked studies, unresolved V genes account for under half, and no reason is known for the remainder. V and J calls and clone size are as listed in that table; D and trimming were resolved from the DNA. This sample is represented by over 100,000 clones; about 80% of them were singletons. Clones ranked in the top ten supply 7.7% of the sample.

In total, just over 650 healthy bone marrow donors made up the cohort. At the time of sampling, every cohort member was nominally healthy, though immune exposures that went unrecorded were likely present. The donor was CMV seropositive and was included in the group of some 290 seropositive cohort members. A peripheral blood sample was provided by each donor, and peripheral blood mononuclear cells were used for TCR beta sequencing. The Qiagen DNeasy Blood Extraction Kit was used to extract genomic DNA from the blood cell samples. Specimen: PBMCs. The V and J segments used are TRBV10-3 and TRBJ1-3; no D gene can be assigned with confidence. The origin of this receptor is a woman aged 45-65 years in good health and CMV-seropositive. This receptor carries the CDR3 CAISGGTGNTIYF. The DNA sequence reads TGTGCCATCAGTGGAGGGACTGGAAACACCATATATTTT.